Listed below are T cell receptor beta chains from one sample, sequenced in a study of blood T cell repertoires in COVID-19. The data were produced by immunoSEQ multiplex PCR, yet TCRdb's version contains in-frame clones alone and is incomplete. This table holds fewer than 350,000 clones, 88% found once. The specimen sequenced was PBMCs or T cells enriched from blood (not recorded which). Source of these receptors: a woman under 40 who had recovered from COVID-19. The CDR3 runs from the conserved cysteine through the conserved F or W. The D gene is left open where the match is weak. Clone size is given for some rows only: seen once, a few or many times, or a class if the clone is expanded.

>.|TRBJ1-6|.|TRBV28
CASCSVPNNSPLHF
TGTGCCAGTTGTTCGGTCCCTAATAATTCACCCCTCCACTTT
>.|TRBJ1-1|TRBD1|TRBV5-1
CASRYRTGDTEAFF
TGCGCCAGCAGATATCGGACAGGGGATACTGAAGCTTTCTTT
>.|TRBJ2-3|TRBD1|TRBV2
CASSYTGGTDTQYF
TGTGCCAGCAGCTATACAGGGGGCACAGATACGCAGTATTTT
>.|TRBJ2-1|.|TRBV3-1/TRBV3-2
CASSQVQEQFF
TGTGCCAGCAGCCAAGTTCAGGAGCAGTTCTTC
>.|TRBJ2-1|.|TRBV11-2
CASSLTGGRQYNEQFF
TGTGCCAGCAGCTTAACGGGTGGGCGACAGTACAATGAGCAGTTCTTC
>.|TRBJ1-3|.|TRBV30
CAWSVGVVSGNTIYF
TGTGCCTGGAGTGTCGGTGTCGTCTCTGGAAACACCATATATTTT
>.|TRBJ1-1|.|TRBV7-3
CASGTSTGEAFF
TGTGCCAGCGGAACCTCGACGGGTGAAGCTTTCTTT
>.|TRBJ2-2|.|TRBV12-3/TRBV12-4
CASSHTGELFF
TGTGCCAGCAGTCATACCGGGGAGCTGTTTTTT
>few|TRBJ1-1|.|TRBV18
CASSPPASGEAFF
TGTGCCAGCTCACCACCGGCGTCGGGTGAAGCTTTCTTT
>few|TRBJ1-1|.|TRBV5-5
CASSSRVTEAFF
TGTGCCAGCAGTTCCAGGGTCACTGAAGCTTTCTTT
>.|TRBJ2-5|.|TRBV5-1
CASREYGSETQYF
TGCGCCAGCCGGGAGTACGGCTCAGAGACCCAGTACTTC
>.|TRBJ1-2|.|TRBV9
CASSVGPDIGEGNYGYTF
TGTGCCAGCAGCGTAGGTCCCGATATCGGGGAGGGCAACTATGGCTACACCTTC
>.|TRBJ2-7|TRBD2|TRBV20-1
CSASTGRAKYEQYF
TGCAGTGCTAGTACCGGGAGGGCCAAGTACGAGCAGTACTTC
>.|TRBJ1-2|.|TRBV6-2/TRBV6-3
CASSLGGNYGYTF
TGTGCCAGCAGTTTGGGGGGAAACTATGGCTACACCTTC